The 21 T cell receptor beta chains in this list originate from one sample, sequenced in a study of OX40 agonist ivuxolimab in advanced cancers. Data came from immunoSEQ multiplex PCR; TCRdb stores just in-frame clones and leaves some out. The sample has fewer than 85,000 clones, about nine tenths seen once; the top ten hold 8% to 13%. The sequencing used CD4+ or CD8+ T cells sorted from blood, collected in a trial of the OX40 agonist ivuxolimab. These TCRs come from an adult with an advanced solid tumor such as melanoma, head and neck, liver or kidney cancer.

The chain uses TRBV9 and TRBJ1-6; TRBD1 might be the D (5 bases). The V and J ends lost 0 bases and 9 bases respectively, with 13 bases between them. There are 15 residues in the CDR3. CDR1 is SGDLS and CDR2 is YYNGEE in the germline V gene. This CDR3 is CASSVAPGPSSPLHF. The CDR3 DNA reads as TGTGCCAGCAGCGTAGCCCCAGGGCCCAGTTCACCCCTCCACTTT.

V is TRBV27 and J is TRBJ1-5; D remains unclear. V lost 4 bases and J lost 5, with 15 bases in between. The V gene's germline CDR1 is MNHEY and CDR2 SMNVEV (reference sequence). The CDR3 covers 15 residues. In DNA form, the CDR3 reads TGTGCCAGCAGTTGGGTGGGGTCCGCTTATCAGCCCCAGCATTTT. Its protein product is CASSWVGSAYQPQHF.

This chain links TRBV27 with TRBJ2-4; maybe TRBD1 (6 bases). CDR1 MNHEY and CDR2 SMNVEV come from the germline V gene (reference sequence). This CDR3 has 17 residues. V was shortened by 6 bases and J by 0 bases, with 18 bases between the two germline ends. The CDR3 DNA reads as TGTGCCAGCAGGGACAGCCGGGGTGGACTAGCCAAAAACATTCAGTACTTC. It codes for CASRDSRGGLAKNIQYF.

The chain uses TRBV2 and TRBJ1-1; 8 positions agree with TRBD1. The V and J ends lost 5 bases and 11 bases, in that order; junction bases with no gene match: 13. CDR1 is SNHLY, CDR2 FYNNEI, per germline. The CDR3 has 14 residues. For the CDR3, the DNA is TGTGCCAGCAGTTATCGGGACAGGTGGCTGTGGGCTTTCTTT. It encodes CASSYRDRWLWAFF. Complete variable domain (other parts from reference TRBV2 and TRBJ1-1): EPEVTQTPSHQVTQMGQEVILRCVPISNHLYFYWYRQILGQKVEFLVSFYNNEISEKSEIFDDQFSVERPDGSNFTLKIRSTKLEDSAMYFCASSYRDRWLWAFFGQGTRLTVV.

V gene TRBV5-4 combines with J gene TRBJ1-5; D gene uncertain. Germline CDR1 and CDR2: SGHNT and YYREEE (reference sequence). The CDR3 totals 13 residues. Trimming cost V 4 bases and J 4 bases, with 9 bases left between them. The CDR3 DNA is TGTGCCAGCAGCCCAGGCTTTAATCAGCCCCAGCATTTT. Translation: CASSPGFNQPQHF. The full variable domain, its missing parts supplied by reference TRBV5-4 and TRBJ1-5, is ETGVTQSPTHLIKTRGQQVTLRCSSQSGHNTVSWYQQALGQGPQFIFQYYREEENGRGNFPPRFSGLQFPNYSSELNVNALELDDSALYLCASSPGFNQPQHFGDGTRLSIL.

V gene TRBV4-1 combines with J gene TRBJ1-2; TRBD1 matches at 9 bases. Germline trimming cut 1 base from V and 3 bases from J; bases unmatched to any gene: 6. This CDR3 comprises 16 residues. Germline assignment: CDR1 MGHRA and CDR2 YSYEKL. In DNA form, the CDR3 reads TGCGCCAGCAGCCAAGGATCGGACAGGGGACACTATGGCTACACCTTC. It encodes CASSQGSDRGHYGYTF.

The chain links TRBV5-1 to TRBJ1-1; D is uncertain. Trimming removed 0 bases from V and 5 bases from J, with 8 bases in between. CDR1 SGHRS and CDR2 YFSETQ come from the germline V gene. This CDR3 contains 13 residues. This CDR3 reads CASSLGPATEAFF. The CDR3 DNA reads TGCGCCAGCAGCTTGGGCCCGGCGACTGAAGCTTTCTTT. Combining the CDR3 with reference TRBV5-1 and TRBJ1-1 gives the whole variable domain KAGVTQTPRYLIKTRGQQVTLSCSPISGHRSVSWYQQTPGQGLQFLFEYFSETQRNKGNFPGRFSGRQFSNSRSEMNVSTLELGDSALYLCASSLGPATEAFFGQGTRLTVV.

The genes are TRBV9 and TRBJ1-1, with 10 bases identical to TRBD1. Germline V gene sequence: CDR1 SGDLS, CDR2 YYNGEE. This CDR3 comprises 15 residues. V shed 1 base and J 5 bases; nucleotides not matched to a gene: 5. The CDR3 is CASSVSGTGVTEAFF. CDR3 coding DNA: TGTGCCAGCAGCGTATCCGGGACAGGGGTAACTGAAGCTTTCTTT. Complete variable domain (other parts from reference TRBV9 and TRBJ1-1): DSGVTQTPKHLITATGQRVTLRCSPRSGDLSVYWYQQSLDQGLQFLIQYYNGEERAKGNILERFSAQQFPDLHSELNLSSLELGDSALYFCASSVSGTGVTEAFFGQGTRLTVV.

The V gene is TRBV9, the J gene TRBJ1-2; possible D gene TRBD1, 5 bases. The CDR3 spans 15 residues. Trimming pared 2 bases from V and 1 base from J, leaving 12 bases between. Germline V gene sequence: CDR1 SGDLS, CDR2 YYNGEE. CDR3 in DNA: TGTGCCAGCAGCGTGGGAGGGGTCTTTAACTATGGCTACACCTTC. Its translation is CASSVGGVFNYGYTF.

This chain uses TRBV4-3 with TRBJ1-6, with 7 bases fitting TRBD1. The germline gives CDR1 LGHNA, CDR2 YSLEER. The CDR3 covers 14 residues. Trimming cost V 4 bases and J 10 bases; bases outside gene matches: 7. The DNA for the CDR3 is TGCGCCAGCAGCCTCGGACAGGAGATGTCACCCCTCCACTTT. Translation gives CASSLGQEMSPLHF.

The CDR3 is CASKASTLSGNTIYF. In DNA, the CDR3 is TGTGCCAGTAAGGCCAGCACCCTCTCTGGAAACACCATATATTTT. The chain is built from TRBV19 and TRBJ1-3; no clear D. There are 15 residues in the CDR3. Germline-derived CDR1 and CDR2 are LNHDA and SQIVND (reference sequence). V shed 7 bases and J shed 0 bases, with 13 bases lying between them.

As to this clone: The sample holds other DNA sequences that translate to the same CDR3. This chain links TRBV27 with TRBJ2-1; 8 nucleotides align to TRBD2. Germline CDR1 is MNHEY and CDR2 is SMNVEV (reference sequence). The CDR3 is 14 amino acids. Trimming cost V 3 bases and J 7 bases; bases outside gene matches: 5. The DNA of the CDR3 is TGTGCCAGCAGTTTGTCTGGCGGGGGGAATGAGCAGTTCTTC. Translation: CASSLSGGGNEQFF.

The gene calls are TRBV11-2 and TRBJ2-7; D perhaps matches TRBD2 (5 bases). CDR1 is SGHAT, CDR2 FQNNGV, per germline. The CDR3 runs 14 residues. Deletions cut 5 bases from V and 4 bases from J, with 15 bases between. Here the CDR3 reads CASSLLEDWYEQYF. For the CDR3, the DNA is TGTGCCAGCAGCCTTCTGGAGGACTGGTACGAGCAGTACTTC.

The chain is built from TRBV5-1 and TRBJ2-7, with D hard to call. CDR3 length: 14 residues. V lost 1 base to trimming and J lost 2 bases, with 10 bases between them. Germline loops: CDR1 SGHRS, CDR2 YFSETQ. The DNA of the CDR3 is TGCGCCAGCAGCTTGCTGGGTGATCCCTACGAGCAGTACTTC. Amino acid sequence: CASSLLGDPYEQYF.

The chain carries TRBV7-9 and TRBJ2-5; 7 nucleotides line up with TRBD2. Germline lookup yields CDR1 SEHNR and CDR2 FQNEAQ (reference sequence). With 3 bases clipped from V and 1 base from J, the junction kept 2 bases outside the gene matches. The CDR3 totals 14 residues. CDR3 in DNA: TGTGCCAGCAGCTTTTCGGGGGGCCAAGAGACCCAGTACTTC. This translates into CASSFSGGQETQYF.

The chain employs TRBV10-3 and TRBJ2-3, with TRBD2 matching 7 bases. Losses at the gene ends were 0 bases for V and 4 bases for J; bases not matched to a gene: 4. The CDR3 runs to 15 residues. CDR1 is ENHRY, CDR2 SYGVKD, per germline. The CDR3: CAISESGGAPDTQYF. In nucleotides, the CDR3 is TGTGCCATCAGTGAGTCGGGAGGGGCGCCAGATACGCAGTATTTT.

In this sample, this clone turned up once. This specimen includes other DNA sequences encoding the same CDR3. The chain couples TRBV9 to TRBJ1-1; D may be TRBD1 (5 bases). In germline, CDR1 is SGDLS, CDR2 YYNGEE. CDR3 length: 14 amino acids. V lost 3 bases and J lost 4, with 13 bases in between. The CDR3 protein is CASSAPPGGTEAFF. The CDR3 nucleotides read TGTGCCAGCAGCGCGCCCCCGGGGGGCACTGAAGCTTTCTTT.

Written as DNA, the CDR3 is TGTGCCACCAGCAGAGATCACCCCGGGAGAGGGAGCTACGAGCAGTACTTC. Amino acid sequence: CATSRDHPGRGSYEQYF. The chain has TRBV15 and TRBJ2-7; D might be TRBD2 (6 bases). This CDR3 spans 17 amino acids. Trimming removed 0 bases at V and 3 bases at J, with 18 bases between. Germline V gene data show CDR1 as LNHNV and CDR2 as YYDKDF (reference sequence).

This sequence joins TRBV11-1 and TRBJ2-7; 7 nucleotides match TRBD1. This CDR3 is built from 14 residues. Germline V gene data show CDR1 as SGHAT and CDR2 as FQDESV (reference sequence). The junction had 6 bases not matched to a gene; V was cut back by 4 bases and J by 3 bases. The CDR3 region is CASSSLTGNYEQYF. The CDR3, as DNA: TGTGCCAGCAGCTCCCTGACAGGGAACTACGAGCAGTACTTC.

CDR3: CASSVGGETQYF. The CDR3 coding sequence is TGTGCCAGCAGCGTAGGAGGGGAGACCCAGTACTTC. The V gene is TRBV9, the J gene TRBJ2-5; perhaps TRBD2 as D (5 bases). Trimming removed 0 bases at V and 5 bases at J, with 5 bases between. CDR1 SGDLS and CDR2 YYNGEE come from the germline V gene. This CDR3 comprises 12 residues.

The rearrangement uses TRBV4-3 and TRBJ1-2; TRBD1 aligns across 7 bases. The CDR3 extends over 15 amino acids. Germline CDR1 reads LGHNA; CDR2 reads YSLEER. Unmatched junction bases numbered 12, after V lost 4 bases and J lost 7 bases. The CDR3 reads CASSPDRQGKIGYTF. Written as DNA, the CDR3 is TGCGCCAGCAGCCCCGATCGACAGGGAAAGATTGGCTACACCTTC.